This TCR beta chain was sequenced for a study of cytotoxic CD8 clonotypes in ibrutinib-treated CLL. The protocol was immunoSEQ multiplex PCR, while the TCRdb copy is restricted to in-frame clones and leaves out a portion. The repertoire consists of fewer than 45,000 clones, with about two thirds occurring once and the leading ten covering 16%. There are 15 residues in the CDR3. Germline V gene lookup returns CDR1 MGHDK and CDR2 SYGVNS. The V and J ends lost 7 bases and 7 bases respectively, with 19 bases between them. The source material was PBMCs, sampled at disease progression, from a patient treated with ibrutinib. The sequence was collected from a human donor with chronic lymphocytic leukemia. This chain uses TRBV25-1 with TRBJ1-4; tentatively, D is TRBD1 (5 bases). CDR3 region: CASTGAVTAFEKLFF. The CDR3 DNA reads TGTGCCAGCACTGGGGCCGTGACCGCCTTTGAAAAACTGTTTTTT.